A selection of T cell receptor beta chains follows, all from one sample in a study of graft-versus-host responses after intestinal transplantation. Produced via immunoSEQ multiplex PCR; TCRdb's table is partial and in-frame only. The table shows 40,000 or so clones, with around 83% occurring only once. Material: PBMCs, obtained less than 1,400 days after transplant. Receptor source: a human patient who received an intestinal transplant, so some T cells may come from the graft donor. CDR3s include the opening cysteine and the closing phenylalanine or tryptophan. A D gene is named only where the DNA matches it firmly. Size values are once, few and many counts, or a class for expanded clones, and some rows have none.

J gene: TRBJ1-2
D gene: TRBD1
clone size: NA
V gene: TRBV6-1
CDR3 protein: CASSELGTEYGYTF
CDR3 DNA: TGTGCCAGCAGTGAACTCGGGACAGAATATGGCTACACCTTC

J gene: TRBJ1-6
D gene: NA
clone size: once
V gene: TRBV28
CDR3 protein: CASSIPIYNSPLHF
CDR3 DNA: TGTGCCAGCAGTATCCCCATCTATAATTCACCCCTCCACTTT

J gene: TRBJ2-1
D gene: TRBD2
clone size: NA
V gene: TRBV18
CDR3 protein: CASSSIAGGLDEQFF
CDR3 DNA: TGTGCCAGCTCATCCATAGCGGGGGGGCTGGATGAGCAGTTCTTC

J gene: TRBJ2-7
D gene: NA
clone size: NA
V gene: TRBV2
CDR3 protein: CASSVVHYEQYF
CDR3 DNA: TGTGCCAGCAGTGTGGTGCACTACGAGCAGTACTTC

J gene: TRBJ1-2
D gene: NA
clone size: NA
V gene: TRBV7-3
CDR3 protein: CASSPEGGVNYGYTF
CDR3 DNA: TGTGCCAGCAGCCCCGAGGGAGGGGTTAACTATGGCTACACCTTC

J gene: TRBJ2-5
D gene: NA
clone size: NA
V gene: TRBV2
CDR3 protein: CASSDVWGTETQYF
CDR3 DNA: TGTGCCAGCAGTGATGTTTGGGGGACGGAGACCCAGTACTTC

J gene: TRBJ2-7
D gene: NA
clone size: NA
V gene: TRBV30
CDR3 protein: CAWSLGFSGHEQYF
CDR3 DNA: TGTGCCTGGAGTTTGGGATTCTCAGGCCACGAGCAGTACTTC

J gene: TRBJ2-7
D gene: TRBD1
clone size: NA
V gene: TRBV6-1
CDR3 protein: CASSEQQGGTYEQYF
CDR3 DNA: TGTGCCAGCAGTGAACAACAGGGGGGTACCTACGAGCAGTACTTC

J gene: TRBJ2-4
D gene: TRBD2
clone size: once
V gene: TRBV27
CDR3 protein: CASSARGENIQYF
CDR3 DNA: TGTGCCAGCAGTGCCCGGGGGGAAAACATTCAGTACTTC

J gene: TRBJ1-1
D gene: NA
clone size: NA
V gene: TRBV7-2
CDR3 protein: CASSYQQGRTEAFF
CDR3 DNA: TGTGCCAGCAGCTACCAACAGGGACGCACTGAAGCTTTCTTT

J gene: TRBJ1-1
D gene: NA
clone size: NA
V gene: TRBV6-1
CDR3 protein: CASSLQDDDTEAFF
CDR3 DNA: TGTGCCAGCAGCCTCCAGGATGACGACACTGAAGCTTTCTTT

J gene: TRBJ2-1
D gene: TRBD1
clone size: NA
V gene: TRBV28
CDR3 protein: CASSLDRGKPFF
CDR3 DNA: TGTGCCAGCAGTTTGGACAGGGGAAAACCGTTCTTC

J gene: TRBJ1-3
D gene: NA
clone size: NA
V gene: TRBV28
CDR3 protein: CASSPARGLTSGNTIYF
CDR3 DNA: TGTGCCAGCAGTCCGGCCCGGGGGCTTACCTCTGGAAACACCATATATTTT

J gene: TRBJ2-1
D gene: NA
clone size: once
V gene: TRBV5-4
CDR3 protein: CASSHRQPLYNEQFF
CDR3 DNA: TGTGCCAGCAGCCACCGACAGCCCCTCTACAATGAGCAGTTCTTC